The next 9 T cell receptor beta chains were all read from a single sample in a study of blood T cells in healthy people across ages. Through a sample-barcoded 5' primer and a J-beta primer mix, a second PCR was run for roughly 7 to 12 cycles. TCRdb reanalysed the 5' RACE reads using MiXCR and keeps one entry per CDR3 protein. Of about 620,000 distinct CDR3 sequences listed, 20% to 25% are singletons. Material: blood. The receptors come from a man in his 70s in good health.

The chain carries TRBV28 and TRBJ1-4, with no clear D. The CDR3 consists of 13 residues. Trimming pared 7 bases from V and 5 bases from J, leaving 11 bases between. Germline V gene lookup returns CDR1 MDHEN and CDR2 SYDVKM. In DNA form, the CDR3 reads TGTGCCAGCATGGGCGGAGCAAATGAAAAACTGTTTTTT. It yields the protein CASMGGANEKLFF.

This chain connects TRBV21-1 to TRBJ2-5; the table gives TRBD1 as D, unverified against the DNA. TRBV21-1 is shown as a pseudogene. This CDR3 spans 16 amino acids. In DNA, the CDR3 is TGTGCCAGCACCCATAAAGCCGACAGGGTGGAGGAGACCCAGTACTTC. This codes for CASTHKADRVEETQYF.

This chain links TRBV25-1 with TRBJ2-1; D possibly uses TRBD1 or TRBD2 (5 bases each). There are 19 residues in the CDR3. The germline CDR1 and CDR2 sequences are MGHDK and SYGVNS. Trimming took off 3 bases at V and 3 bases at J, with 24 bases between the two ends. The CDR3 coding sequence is TGTGCCAGCAGTGACCCTACCCGAACCGGGGCCCTCCGCTACAATGAGCAGTTCTTC. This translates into CASSDPTRTGALRYNEQFF.

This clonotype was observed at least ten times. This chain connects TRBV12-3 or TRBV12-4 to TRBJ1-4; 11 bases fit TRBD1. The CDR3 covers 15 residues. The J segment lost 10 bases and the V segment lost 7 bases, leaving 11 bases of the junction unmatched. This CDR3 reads CASTYGTGGEPKLFF. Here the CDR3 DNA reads TGTGCCAGCACCTACGGGACAGGGGGGGAACCAAAACTGTTTTTT.

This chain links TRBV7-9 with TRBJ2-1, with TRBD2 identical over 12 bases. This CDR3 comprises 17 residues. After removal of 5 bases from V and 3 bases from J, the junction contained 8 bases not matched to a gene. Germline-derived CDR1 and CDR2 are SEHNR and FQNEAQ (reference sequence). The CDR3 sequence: CASSPRLAGALYNEQFF. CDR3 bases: TGTGCCAGCAGCCCGCGACTAGCGGGAGCCCTCTACAATGAGCAGTTCTTC.

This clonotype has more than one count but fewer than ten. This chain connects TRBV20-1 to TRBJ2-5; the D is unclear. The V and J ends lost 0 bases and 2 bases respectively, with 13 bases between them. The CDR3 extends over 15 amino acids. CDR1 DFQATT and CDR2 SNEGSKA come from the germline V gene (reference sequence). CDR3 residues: CSARDLGTVQETQYF. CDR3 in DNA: TGCAGTGCTAGAGATCTGGGTACAGTTCAAGAGACCCAGTACTTC.

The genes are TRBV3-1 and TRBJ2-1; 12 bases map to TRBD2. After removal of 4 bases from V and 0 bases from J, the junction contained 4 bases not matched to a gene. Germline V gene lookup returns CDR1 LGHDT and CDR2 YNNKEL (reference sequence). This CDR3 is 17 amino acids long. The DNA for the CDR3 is TGTGCCAGCAGCCTCCTGACTAGCGGGAGCTCCTACAATGAGCAGTTCTTC. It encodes CASSLLTSGSSYNEQFF.

The CDR3 spells CASNPMEALEGADTQYF. CDR3 coding DNA: TGTGCCAGCAACCCCATGGAGGCGCTAGAAGGTGCAGATACGCAGTATTTT. This sequence joins TRBV6-2 or TRBV6-3 and TRBJ2-3; tentative D call: TRBD2 (5 bases). The germline V gene has CDR1 MNHEY and CDR2 SVGEGT. V lost 7 bases and J 4 bases, leaving 24 bases between the germline ends. This CDR3 region has 17 residues.

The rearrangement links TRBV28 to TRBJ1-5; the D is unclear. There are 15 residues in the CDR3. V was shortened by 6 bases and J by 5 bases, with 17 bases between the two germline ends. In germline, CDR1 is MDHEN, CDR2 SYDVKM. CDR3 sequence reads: CASSPNPGWYQPQHF. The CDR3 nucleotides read TGTGCCAGCAGCCCGAATCCGGGGTGGTATCAGCCCCAGCATTTT.